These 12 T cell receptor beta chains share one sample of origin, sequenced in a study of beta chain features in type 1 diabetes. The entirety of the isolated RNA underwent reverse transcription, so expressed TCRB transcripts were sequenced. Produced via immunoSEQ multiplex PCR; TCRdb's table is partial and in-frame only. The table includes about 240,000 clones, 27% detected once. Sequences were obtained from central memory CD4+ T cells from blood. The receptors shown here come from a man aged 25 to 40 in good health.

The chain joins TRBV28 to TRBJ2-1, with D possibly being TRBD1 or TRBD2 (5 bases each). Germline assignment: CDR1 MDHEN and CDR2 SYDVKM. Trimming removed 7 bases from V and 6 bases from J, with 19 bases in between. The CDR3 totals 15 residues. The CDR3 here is CASIPLGDGTNEQFF. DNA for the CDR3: TGTGCCAGCATTCCATTAGGGGACGGAACCAATGAGCAGTTCTTC.

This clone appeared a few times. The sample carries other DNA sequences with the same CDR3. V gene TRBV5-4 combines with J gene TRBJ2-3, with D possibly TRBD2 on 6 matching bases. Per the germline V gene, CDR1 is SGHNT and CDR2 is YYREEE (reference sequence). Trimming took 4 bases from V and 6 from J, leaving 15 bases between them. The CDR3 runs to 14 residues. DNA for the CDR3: TGTGCCAGCAGCCCCTGGGGTCGGGAGGATACGCAGTATTTT. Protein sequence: CASSPWGREDTQYF.

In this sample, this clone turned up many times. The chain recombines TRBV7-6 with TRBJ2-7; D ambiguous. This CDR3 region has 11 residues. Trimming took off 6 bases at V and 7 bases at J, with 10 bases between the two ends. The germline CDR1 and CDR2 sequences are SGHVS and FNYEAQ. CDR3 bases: TGTGCCAGCAGTCTCTTTGCGGAGCAGTACTTC. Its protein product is CASSLFAEQYF.

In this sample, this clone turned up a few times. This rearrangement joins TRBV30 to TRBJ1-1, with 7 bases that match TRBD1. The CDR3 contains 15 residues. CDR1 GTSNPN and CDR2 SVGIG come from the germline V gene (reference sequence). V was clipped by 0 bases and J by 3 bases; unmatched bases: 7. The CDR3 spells CAWSVLGTADTEAFF. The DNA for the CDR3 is TGTGCCTGGAGTGTACTGGGGACAGCCGACACTGAAGCTTTCTTT.

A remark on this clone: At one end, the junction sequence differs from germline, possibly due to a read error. CDR3 DNA: TGTGCCAGCAGCCCCTCCTGGTACGGGCAGTACTTC. This sequence encodes CASSPSWYGQYF. This rearrangement joins TRBV7-2 to TRBJ2-7; D unclear. Germline V gene data show CDR1 as SGHTA and CDR2 as FQGNSA. The CDR3 extends over 12 amino acids.

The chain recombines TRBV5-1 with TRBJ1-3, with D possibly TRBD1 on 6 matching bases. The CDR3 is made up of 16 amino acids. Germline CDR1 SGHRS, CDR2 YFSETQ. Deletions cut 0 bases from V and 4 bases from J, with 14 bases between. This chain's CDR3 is CASSLAAGANGNTIYF. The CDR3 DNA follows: TGCGCCAGCAGCTTGGCCGCAGGGGCGAACGGAAACACCATATATTTT.

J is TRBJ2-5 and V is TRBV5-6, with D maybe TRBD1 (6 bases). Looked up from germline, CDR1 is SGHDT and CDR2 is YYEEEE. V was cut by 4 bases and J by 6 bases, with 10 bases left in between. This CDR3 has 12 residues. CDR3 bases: TGTGCCAGCAGCCCCGACAGGCAGACCCAGTACTTC. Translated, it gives CASSPDRQTQYF. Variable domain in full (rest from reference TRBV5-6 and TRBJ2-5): DAGVTQSPTHLIKTRGQQVTLRCSPKSGHDTVSWYQQALGQGPQFIFQYYEEEERQRGNFPDRFSGHQFPNYSSELNVNALLLGDSALYLCASSPDRQTQYFGPGTRLLVL.

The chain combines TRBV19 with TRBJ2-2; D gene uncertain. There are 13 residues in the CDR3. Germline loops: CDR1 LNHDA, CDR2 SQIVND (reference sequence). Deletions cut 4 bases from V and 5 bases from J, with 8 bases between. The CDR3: CASSTKGTGELFF. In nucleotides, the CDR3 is TGTGCCAGTAGTACCAAAGGGACCGGGGAGCTGTTTTTT.

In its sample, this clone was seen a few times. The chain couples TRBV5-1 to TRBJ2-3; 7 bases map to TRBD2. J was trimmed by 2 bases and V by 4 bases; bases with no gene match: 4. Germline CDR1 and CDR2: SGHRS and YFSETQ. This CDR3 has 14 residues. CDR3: CASSGGRHTDTQYF. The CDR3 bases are TGCGCCAGCAGCGGCGGGAGACACACAGATACGCAGTATTTT. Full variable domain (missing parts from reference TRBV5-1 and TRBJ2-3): KAGVTQTPRYLIKTRGQQVTLSCSPISGHRSVSWYQQTPGQGLQFLFEYFSETQRNKGNFPGRFSGRQFSNSRSEMNVSTLELGDSALYLCASSGGRHTDTQYFGPGTRLTVL.

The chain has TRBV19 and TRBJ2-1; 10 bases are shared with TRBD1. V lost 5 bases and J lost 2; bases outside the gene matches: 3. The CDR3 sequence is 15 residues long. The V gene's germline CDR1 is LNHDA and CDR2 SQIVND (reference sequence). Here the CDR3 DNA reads TGTGCCAGTAGTCCGACAGGGGGCACCTACAATGAGCAGTTCTTC. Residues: CASSPTGGTYNEQFF.

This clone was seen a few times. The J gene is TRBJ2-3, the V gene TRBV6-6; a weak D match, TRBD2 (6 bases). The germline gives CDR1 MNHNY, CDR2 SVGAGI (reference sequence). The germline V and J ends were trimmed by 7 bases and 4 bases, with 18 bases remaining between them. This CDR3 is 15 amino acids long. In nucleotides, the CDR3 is TGTGCCAGCACTTTCGACCTAGCGTCTCCAGATACGCAGTATTTT. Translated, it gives CASTFDLASPDTQYF.

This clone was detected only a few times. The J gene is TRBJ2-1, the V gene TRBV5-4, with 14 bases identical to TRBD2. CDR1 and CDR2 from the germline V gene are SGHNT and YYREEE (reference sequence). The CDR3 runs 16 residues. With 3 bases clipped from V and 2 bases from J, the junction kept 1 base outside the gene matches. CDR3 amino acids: CASSWGLAGAYNEQFF. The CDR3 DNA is TGTGCCAGCAGCTGGGGACTAGCGGGGGCCTACAATGAGCAGTTCTTC.